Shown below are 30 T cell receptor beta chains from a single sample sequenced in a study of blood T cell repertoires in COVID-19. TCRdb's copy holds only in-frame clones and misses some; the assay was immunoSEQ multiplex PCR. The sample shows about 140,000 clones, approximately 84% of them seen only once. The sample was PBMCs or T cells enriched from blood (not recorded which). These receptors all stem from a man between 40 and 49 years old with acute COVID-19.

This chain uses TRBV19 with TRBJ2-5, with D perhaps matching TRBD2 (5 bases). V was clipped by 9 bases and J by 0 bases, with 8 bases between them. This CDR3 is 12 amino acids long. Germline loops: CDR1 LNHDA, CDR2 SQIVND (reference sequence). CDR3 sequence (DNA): TGTGCCAGCCGCGGGTACCAAGAGACCCAGTACTTC. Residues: CASRGYQETQYF.

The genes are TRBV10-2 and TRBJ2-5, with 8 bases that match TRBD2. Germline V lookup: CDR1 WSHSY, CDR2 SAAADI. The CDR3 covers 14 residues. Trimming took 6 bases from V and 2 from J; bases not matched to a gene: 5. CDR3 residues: CASREAGAQETQYF. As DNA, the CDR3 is TGCGCCAGCAGGGAAGCGGGGGCACAAGAGACCCAGTACTTC.

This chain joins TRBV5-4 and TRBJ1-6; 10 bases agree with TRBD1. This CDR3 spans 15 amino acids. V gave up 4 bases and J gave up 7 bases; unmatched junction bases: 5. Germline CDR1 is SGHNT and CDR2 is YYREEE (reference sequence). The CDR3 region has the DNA TGTGCCAGCAGCCCCGAGGGACAGGGGAATTCACCCCTCCACTTT. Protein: CASSPEGQGNSPLHF.

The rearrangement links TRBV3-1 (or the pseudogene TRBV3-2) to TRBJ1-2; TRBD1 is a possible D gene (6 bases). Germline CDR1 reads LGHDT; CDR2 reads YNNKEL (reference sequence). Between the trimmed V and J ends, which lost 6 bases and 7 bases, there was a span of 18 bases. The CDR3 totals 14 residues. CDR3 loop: CASRIQGGVGGYTF. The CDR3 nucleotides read TGTGCCAGCAGGATACAGGGCGGCGTGGGTGGCTACACCTTC.

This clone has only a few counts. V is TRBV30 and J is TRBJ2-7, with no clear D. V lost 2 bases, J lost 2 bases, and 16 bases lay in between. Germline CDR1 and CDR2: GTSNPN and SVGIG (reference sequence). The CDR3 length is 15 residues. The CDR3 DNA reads TGTGCCTGGAGTTACTCGGCTAGTCCGGCCTACGAGCAGTACTTC. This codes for CAWSYSASPAYEQYF. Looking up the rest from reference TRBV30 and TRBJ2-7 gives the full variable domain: SQTIHQWPATLVQPVGSPLSLECTVEGTSNPNLYWYRQAAGRGLQLLFYSVGIGQISSEVPQNLSASRPQDRQFILSSKKLLLSDSGFYLCAWSYSASPAYEQYFGPGTRLTVT.

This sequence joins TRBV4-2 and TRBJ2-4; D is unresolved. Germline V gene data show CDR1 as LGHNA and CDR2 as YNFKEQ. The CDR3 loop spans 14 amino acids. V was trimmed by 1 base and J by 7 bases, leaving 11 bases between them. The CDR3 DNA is TGTGCCAGCAGCCAAGGCAGCGCCGCGAACATTCAGTACTTC. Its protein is CASSQGSAANIQYF.

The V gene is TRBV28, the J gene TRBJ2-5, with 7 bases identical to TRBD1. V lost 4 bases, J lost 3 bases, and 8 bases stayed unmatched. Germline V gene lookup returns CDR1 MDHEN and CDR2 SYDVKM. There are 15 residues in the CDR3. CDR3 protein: CASSSQGQQEETQYF. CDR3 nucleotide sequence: TGTGCCAGCAGTTCCCAGGGACAGCAAGAAGAGACCCAGTACTTC.

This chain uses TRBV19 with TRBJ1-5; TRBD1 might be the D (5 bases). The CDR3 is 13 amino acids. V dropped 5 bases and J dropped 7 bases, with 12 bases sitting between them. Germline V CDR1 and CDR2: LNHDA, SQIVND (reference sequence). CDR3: CASSFGGGQPQHF. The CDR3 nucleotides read TGTGCCAGTAGTTTCGGGGGGGGACAGCCCCAGCATTTT.

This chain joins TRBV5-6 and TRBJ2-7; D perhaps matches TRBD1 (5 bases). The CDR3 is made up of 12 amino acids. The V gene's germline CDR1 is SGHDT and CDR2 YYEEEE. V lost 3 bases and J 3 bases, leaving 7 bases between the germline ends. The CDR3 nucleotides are TGTGCCAGCAGCTCAGACAGCTACGAGCAGTACTTC. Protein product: CASSSDSYEQYF.

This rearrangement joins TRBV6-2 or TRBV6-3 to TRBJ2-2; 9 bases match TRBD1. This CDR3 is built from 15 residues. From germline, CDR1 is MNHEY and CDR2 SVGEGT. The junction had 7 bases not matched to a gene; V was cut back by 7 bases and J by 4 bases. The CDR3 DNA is TGTGCCAGCACCCCCGCGACAGGGGGCACCGGGGAGCTGTTTTTT. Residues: CASTPATGGTGELFF.

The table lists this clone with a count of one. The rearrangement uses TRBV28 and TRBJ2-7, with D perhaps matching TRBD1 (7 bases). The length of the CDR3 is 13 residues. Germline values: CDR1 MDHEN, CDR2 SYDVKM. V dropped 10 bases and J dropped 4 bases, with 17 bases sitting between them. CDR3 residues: CAISGGSRYEQYF. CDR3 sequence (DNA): TGTGCCATCTCAGGGGGGAGTAGATACGAGCAGTACTTC.

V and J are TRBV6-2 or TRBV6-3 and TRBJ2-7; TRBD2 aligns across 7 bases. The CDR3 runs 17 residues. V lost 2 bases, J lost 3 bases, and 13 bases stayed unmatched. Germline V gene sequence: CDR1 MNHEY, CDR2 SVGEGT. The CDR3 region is CASSYRGELADGYEQYF. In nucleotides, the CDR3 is TGTGCCAGCAGTTACAGGGGAGAGCTAGCGGATGGCTACGAGCAGTACTTC.

CDR3 in DNA: TGTGCCAGCAGGACTTGGACTAGCCGGAGCTCCTACGAGCAGTACTTC. It specifies CASRTWTSRSSYEQYF. The chain employs TRBV28 and TRBJ2-7; TRBD2 aligns across 8 bases. The ends lost 6 bases at V and 0 bases at J; junction bases unmatched: 10. CDR3 length equals 16 residues. The germline V gene encodes CDR1 MDHEN and CDR2 SYDVKM.

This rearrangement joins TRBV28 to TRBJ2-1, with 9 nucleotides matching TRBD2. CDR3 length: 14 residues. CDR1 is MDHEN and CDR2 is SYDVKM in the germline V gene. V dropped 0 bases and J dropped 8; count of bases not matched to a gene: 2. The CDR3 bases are TGTGCCAGCAGTTTATGGGCGGGGGGGGATGAGCAGTTCTTC. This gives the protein CASSLWAGGDEQFF.

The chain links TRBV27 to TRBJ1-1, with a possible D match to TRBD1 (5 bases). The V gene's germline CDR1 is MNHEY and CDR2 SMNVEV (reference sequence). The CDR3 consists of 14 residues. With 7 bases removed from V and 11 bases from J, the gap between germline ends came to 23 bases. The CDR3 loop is CASNPAGRLEGAFF. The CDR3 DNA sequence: TGTGCCAGCAACCCGGCCGGACGCCTGGAGGGGGCTTTCTTT.

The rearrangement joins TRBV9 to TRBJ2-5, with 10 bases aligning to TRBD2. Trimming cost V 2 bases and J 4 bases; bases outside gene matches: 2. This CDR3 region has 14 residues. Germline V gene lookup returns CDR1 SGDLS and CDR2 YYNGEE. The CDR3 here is CASSVSGGAETQYF. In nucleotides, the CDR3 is TGTGCCAGCAGCGTGAGCGGGGGGGCAGAGACCCAGTACTTC. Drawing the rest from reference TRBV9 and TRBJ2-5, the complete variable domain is DSGVTQTPKHLITATGQRVTLRCSPRSGDLSVYWYQQSLDQGLQFLIQYYNGEERAKGNILERFSAQQFPDLHSELNLSSLELGDSALYFCASSVSGGAETQYFGPGTRLLVL.

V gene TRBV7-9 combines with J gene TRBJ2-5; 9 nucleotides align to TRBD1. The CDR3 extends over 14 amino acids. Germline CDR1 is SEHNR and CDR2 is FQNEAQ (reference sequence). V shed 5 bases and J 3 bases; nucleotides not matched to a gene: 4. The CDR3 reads CASSPRDREETQYF. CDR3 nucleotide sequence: TGTGCCAGCAGCCCCCGGGACAGGGAAGAGACCCAGTACTTC. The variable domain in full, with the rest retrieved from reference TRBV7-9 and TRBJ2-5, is DTGVSQNPRHKITKRGQNVTFRCDPISEHNRLYWYRQTLGQGPEFLTYFQNEAQLEKSRLLSDRFSAERPKGSFSTLEIQRTEQGDSAMYLCASSPRDREETQYFGPGTRLLVL.

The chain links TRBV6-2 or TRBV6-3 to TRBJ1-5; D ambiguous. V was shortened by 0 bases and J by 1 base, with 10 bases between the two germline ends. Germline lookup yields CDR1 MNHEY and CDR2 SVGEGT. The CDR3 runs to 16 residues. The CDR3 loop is CASSYSRAASNQPQHF. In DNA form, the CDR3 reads TGTGCCAGCAGTTACTCGCGGGCAGCAAGCAATCAGCCCCAGCATTTT.

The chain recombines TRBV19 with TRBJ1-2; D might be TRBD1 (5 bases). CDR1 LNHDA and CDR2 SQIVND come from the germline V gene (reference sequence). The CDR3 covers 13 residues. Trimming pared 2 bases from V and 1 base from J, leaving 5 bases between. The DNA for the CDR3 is TGTGCCAGTAGTATACAGGGTAACTATGGCTACACCTTC. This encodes CASSIQGNYGYTF.

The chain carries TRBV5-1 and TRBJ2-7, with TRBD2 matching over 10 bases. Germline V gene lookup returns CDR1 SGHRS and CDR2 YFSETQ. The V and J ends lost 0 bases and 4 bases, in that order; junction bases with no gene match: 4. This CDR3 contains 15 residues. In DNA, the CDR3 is TGCGCCAGCAGCTTGGCGGCTAGCGGGAGATACGAGCAGTACTTC. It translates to CASSLAASGRYEQYF.

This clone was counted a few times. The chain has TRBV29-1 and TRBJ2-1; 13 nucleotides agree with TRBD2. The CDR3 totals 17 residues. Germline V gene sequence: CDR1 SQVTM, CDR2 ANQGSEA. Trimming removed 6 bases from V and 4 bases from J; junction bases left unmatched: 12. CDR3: CSVFGLAGALPYNEQFF. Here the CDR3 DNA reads TGCAGCGTCTTCGGACTAGCGGGGGCCCTCCCTTACAATGAGCAGTTCTTC.

The CDR3 bases are TGTGCCAGCAGCTGGACAGGAAAGAACACTGAAGCTTTCTTT. Translating it yields CASSWTGKNTEAFF. The rearrangement links TRBV7-2 to TRBJ1-1; 7 bases are a match to TRBD1. There are 14 residues in the CDR3. From germline, CDR1 is SGHTA and CDR2 FQGNSA. With 4 bases clipped from V and 1 base from J, the junction kept 3 bases outside the gene matches.

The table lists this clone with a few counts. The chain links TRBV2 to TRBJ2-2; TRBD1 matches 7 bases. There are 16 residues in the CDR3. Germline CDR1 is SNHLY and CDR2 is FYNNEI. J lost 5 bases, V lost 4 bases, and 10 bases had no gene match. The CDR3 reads CASSVHRGPGTGELFF. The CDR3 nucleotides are TGTGCCAGCAGTGTTCACAGGGGCCCCGGGACCGGGGAGCTGTTTTTT.

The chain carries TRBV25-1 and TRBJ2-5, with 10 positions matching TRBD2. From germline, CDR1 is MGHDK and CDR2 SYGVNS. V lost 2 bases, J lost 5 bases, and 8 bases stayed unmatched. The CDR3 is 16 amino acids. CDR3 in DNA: TGTGCCAGCAGTGAAGGGAGCGGGAGGGCCCTTGAGACCCAGTACTTC. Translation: CASSEGSGRALETQYF.

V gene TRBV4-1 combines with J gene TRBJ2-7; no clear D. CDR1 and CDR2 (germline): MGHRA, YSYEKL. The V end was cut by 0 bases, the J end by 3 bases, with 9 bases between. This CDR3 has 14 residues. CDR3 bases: TGCGCCAGCAGCCAAGATCATAGCTTCTACGAGCAGTACTTC. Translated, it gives CASSQDHSFYEQYF.

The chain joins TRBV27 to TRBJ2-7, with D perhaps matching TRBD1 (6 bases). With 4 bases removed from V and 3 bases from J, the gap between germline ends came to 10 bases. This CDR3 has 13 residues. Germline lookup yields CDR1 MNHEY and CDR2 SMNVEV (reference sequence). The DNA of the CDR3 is TGTGCCAGCAGTTCAGGGGTTTACTACGAGCAGTACTTC. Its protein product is CASSSGVYYEQYF.

Here the CDR3 reads CASSPYRASRTGELFF. In DNA form, the CDR3 reads TGTGCCAGCAGCCCTTACAGGGCCTCGAGGACCGGGGAGCTGTTTTTT. The V gene is TRBV14, the J gene TRBJ2-2; weak D call: TRBD1 (6 bases). Germline V CDR1 and CDR2: SGHDN, FVKESK. The CDR3 is 16 amino acids. V dropped 4 bases and J dropped 5 bases, with 17 bases sitting between them.

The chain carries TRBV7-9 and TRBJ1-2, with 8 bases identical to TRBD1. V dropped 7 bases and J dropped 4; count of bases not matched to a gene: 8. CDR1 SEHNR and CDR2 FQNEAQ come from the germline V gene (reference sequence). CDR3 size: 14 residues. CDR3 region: CASTLTGEGYGYTF. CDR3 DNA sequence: TGTGCCAGCACCCTGACAGGGGAGGGCTATGGCTACACCTTC.

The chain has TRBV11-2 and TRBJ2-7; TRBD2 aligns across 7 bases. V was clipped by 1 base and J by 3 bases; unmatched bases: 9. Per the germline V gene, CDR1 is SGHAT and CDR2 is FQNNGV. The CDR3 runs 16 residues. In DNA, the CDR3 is TGTGCCAGCAGCTTAGGTTCCGGGACTATCGGCTACGAGCAGTACTTC. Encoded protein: CASSLGSGTIGYEQYF.

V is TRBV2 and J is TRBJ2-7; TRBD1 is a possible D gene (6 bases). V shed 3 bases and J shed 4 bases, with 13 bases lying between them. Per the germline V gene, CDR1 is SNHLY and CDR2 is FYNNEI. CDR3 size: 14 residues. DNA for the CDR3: TGTGCCAGCAGTGAGGGGGCCGGTCGGTACGAGCAGTACTTC. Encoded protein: CASSEGAGRYEQYF.